This T cell receptor beta chain was sequenced for a study of T cells in Graves' hyperthyroidism and ophthalmopathy. There are many counts of this clonotype. Its antigen remains unidentified. RNA transcripts gave rise to amplified TCR beta CDR3 regions. Carried out on the TCR CDR3, a first-round RT-PCR used the HTBI primer set. TCRdb analysed the multiplex PCR reads with MiXCR anew, one entry per CDR3 protein. The data contain 340,000 or so distinct CDR3 sequences, around a sixth of them singletons. J lost 3 bases, V lost 4 bases, and 8 bases had no gene match. From germline, CDR1 is SGHTA and CDR2 FQGTGA. The CDR3 runs 16 residues. The patients, who ranged from 18 to 65 in age, presented with newly diagnosed hyperthyroidism lasting under 2 months. Uncontrolled infection, other autoimmune disease, pregnancy or lactation barred patients from enrollment. General observations from the study: Most clonotypes expanded in the thyroid (above 0.001) were also present in blood. A model of 13 V-J features distinguished ophthalmopathy from stable hyperthyroidism.

The sequence was collected from a man aged 25-45 years with Graves' hyperthyroidism. Specimen: blood. The chain combines TRBV7-3 with TRBJ1-1, with 10 bases fitting TRBD1. The CDR3 nucleotides read TGTGCCAGCAGCTCGACAGGGGGCGCGAAGGACACTGAAGCTTTCTTT. The encoded protein is CASSSTGGAKDTEAFF. Full variable domain (missing parts from reference TRBV7-3 and TRBJ1-1): GAGVSQTPSNKVTEKGKYVELRCDPISGHTALYWYRQSLGQGPEFLIYFQGTGAADDSGLPNDRFFAVRPEGSVSTLKIQRTERGDSAVYLCASSSTGGAKDTEAFFGQGTRLTVV.